A single sample gave rise to the 27 T cell receptor beta chains below, sequenced in a study of post-analysis software for immune sequencing data. Study observations and caveats: Controls had lower frequencies than patients of five or six TRBV segments, which included TRBV5-6, TRBV5-1 and TRBV20-1.

No antigens are known for them. Sequencing libraries made from TCR beta cDNA carried unique molecular identifiers. A single record per CDR3 protein comes from TCRdb applying MiXCR to the PCR reads. This repertoire shows about 820,000 distinct CDR3 sequences, about 57% found once; its top ten account for approximately 4.2%. Sequenced: blood. All receptors come from a girl between 5 and 17 years old with multiple sclerosis.

This sequence joins TRBV29-1 and TRBJ2-3, with D uncertain. Deletions cut 4 bases from V and 5 bases from J, with 13 bases between. The CDR3 loop spans 13 amino acids. Germline values: CDR1 SQVTM, CDR2 ANQGSEA. This chain's CDR3 is CSVGWASLDTQYF. The CDR3 DNA sequence: TGCAGCGTTGGGTGGGCCTCGTTAGATACGCAGTATTTT.

This clonotype was detected a few times. The rearrangement uses TRBV20-1 and TRBJ2-7; 7 positions match TRBD2. Germline CDR1 reads DFQATT; CDR2 reads SNEGSKA (reference sequence). The CDR3 covers 15 residues. The ends lost 3 bases at V and 0 bases at J; junction bases unmatched: 8. Here the CDR3 reads CSASPLTSVSYEQYF. CDR3 in DNA: TGCAGTGCTAGTCCCCTAACTAGCGTCTCCTACGAGCAGTACTTC.

The J gene is TRBJ2-7, the V gene TRBV20-1; D gene uncertain. This CDR3 is built from 12 residues. CDR1 and CDR2 (germline): DFQATT, SNEGSKA (reference sequence). V lost 2 bases and J 4 bases, leaving 9 bases between the germline ends. The CDR3 spells CSARKDLYEQYF. The CDR3 bases are TGCAGTGCTAGAAAAGACCTTTACGAGCAGTACTTC.

This clonotype showed up just a few times. The chain's CDR3 is CASSYNTIHTYGYTF. For the CDR3, the DNA is TGCGCCAGCAGCTACAACACCATCCACACCTATGGCTACACCTTC. The chain couples TRBV5-1 to TRBJ1-2; no clear D. The V and J ends lost 3 bases and 4 bases respectively, with 16 bases between them. Germline V gene data show CDR1 as SGHRS and CDR2 as YFSETQ. The CDR3 runs to 15 residues.

There are a few counts of this clonotype. The chain uses TRBV28 and TRBJ2-1; 7 nucleotides align to TRBD2. This CDR3 is 13 amino acids long. Per the germline V gene, CDR1 is MDHEN and CDR2 is SYDVKM. V lost 8 bases and J lost 8; bases outside the gene matches: 9. Written as DNA, the CDR3 is TGTGCCAGCGGAGGCGGGAGTTTCCATGAGCAGTTCTTC. Amino acid sequence: CASGGGSFHEQFF. Full variable domain (rest looked up from reference TRBV28 and TRBJ2-1): DVKVTQSSRYLVKRTGEKVFLECVQDMDHENMFWYRQDPGLGLRLIYFSYDVKMKEKGDIPEGYSVSREKKERFSLILESASTNQTSMYLCASGGGSFHEQFFGPGTRLTVL.

The chain is built from TRBV15 and TRBJ2-4; D possibly corresponds to TRBD1 (6 bases). The DNA end favors TRBJ2-7, so the J call may be wrong. The CDR3 loop spans 15 amino acids. CDR1 is LNHNV and CDR2 is YYDKDF in the germline V gene (reference sequence). DNA for the CDR3: TGTGCCACCAGCAGCCATTCGGGACACCGCTACGAGCAGTACTTC. Translating it yields CATSSHSGHRYEQYF.

This sequence joins TRBV5-5 and TRBJ2-7; D may correspond to TRBD1 or TRBD2 (5 bases each). Trimming took 5 bases from V and 1 from J, leaving 10 bases between them. There are 13 residues in the CDR3. Germline lookup yields CDR1 SGHKS and CDR2 YYEKEE (reference sequence). The CDR3 sequence: CASRQDLSYEQYF. DNA of the CDR3: TGTGCCAGCAGACAGGACTTGTCCTACGAGCAGTACTTC. Together with reference TRBV5-5 and TRBJ2-7, the CDR3 gives the full variable domain: DAGVTQSPTHLIKTRGQQVTLRCSPISGHKSVSWYQQVLGQGPQFIFQYYEKEERGRGNFPDRFSARQFPNYSSELNVNALLLGDSALYLCASRQDLSYEQYFGPGTRLTVT.

The chain couples TRBV21-1 to TRBJ2-2. TRBV21-1 is labeled a pseudogene. This CDR3 is 12 amino acids long. CDR3 residues: CASSTGTGELFF. In DNA, the CDR3 is TGTGCCAGCAGCACGGGGACCGGGGAGCTGTTTTTT.

The rearrangement joins TRBV5-1 to TRBJ2-1; D is undetermined. Germline V lookup: CDR1 SGHRS, CDR2 YFSETQ. This CDR3 contains 16 residues. V was shortened by 6 bases and J by 1 base, with 17 bases between the two germline ends. CDR3 nucleotide sequence: TGCGCCAGCACCCCGGAGTCGGCTCCGTCCTACAATGAGCAGTTCTTC. It yields the protein CASTPESAPSYNEQFF.

The sample holds one count of this clonotype. The chain combines TRBV5-1 with TRBJ2-5, with D possibly TRBD1 on 7 matching bases. Germline-derived CDR1 and CDR2 are SGHRS and YFSETQ. This CDR3 is built from 16 residues. Trimming cost V 4 bases and J 1 base, with 17 bases left between them. The CDR3 protein is CASSPAGQGGQETQYF. In DNA form, the CDR3 reads TGCGCCAGCAGCCCCGCGGGGCAGGGGGGCCAAGAGACCCAGTACTTC. Together with reference TRBV5-1 and TRBJ2-5, the CDR3 gives the full variable domain: KAGVTQTPRYLIKTRGQQVTLSCSPISGHRSVSWYQQTPGQGLQFLFEYFSETQRNKGNFPGRFSGRQFSNSRSEMNVSTLELGDSALYLCASSPAGQGGQETQYFGPGTRLLVL.

The V call is TRBV29-1, the J call TRBJ1-2; 8 nucleotides align to TRBD1. The V gene's germline CDR1 is SQVTM and CDR2 ANQGSEA. The CDR3 loop spans 14 amino acids. Germline trimming cut 4 bases from V and 3 bases from J; bases unmatched to any gene: 7. The CDR3 is CSVATGGWDYGYTF. CDR3 in DNA: TGCAGCGTTGCCACAGGGGGATGGGACTATGGCTACACCTTC.

This chain uses TRBV9 with TRBJ2-7; 8 bases match TRBD2. The CDR3 contains 14 residues. Losses at the gene ends were 3 bases for V and 6 bases for J; bases not matched to a gene: 8. Germline assignment: CDR1 SGDLS and CDR2 YYNGEE. In DNA form, the CDR3 reads TGTGCCAGCAGCGCACCAGGGGCGGGAGGCGAGCAGTACTTC. Amino acid sequence: CASSAPGAGGEQYF.

CDR3 in DNA: TGCAGTGCTAGGGGGGTCGAGACGAACACTGAAGCTTTCTTT. It codes for CSARGVETNTEAFF. The V call is TRBV20-1, the J call TRBJ1-1; D is possibly TRBD1 (5 bases). In germline, CDR1 is DFQATT, CDR2 SNEGSKA (reference sequence). The length of the CDR3 is 14 residues. V was cut by 3 bases and J by 1 base, with 12 bases left in between.

The chain employs TRBV3-1 and TRBJ2-7; 9 bases are shared with TRBD1. The CDR3 is 16 residues long. Germline CDR1 and CDR2: LGHDT and YNNKEL (reference sequence). With V trimmed by 1 base and J by 7 bases, 11 bases remained unmatched. CDR3 bases: TGTGCCAGCAGCCAAGTCCTGGACAGGGGAACGCGGGAGCAGTACTTC. Its translation: CASSQVLDRGTREQYF.

The gene calls are TRBV14 and TRBJ2-3, with no clear D. CDR1 and CDR2 (germline): SGHDN, FVKESK. The CDR3 consists of 14 residues. V was cut by 4 bases and J by 5 bases, with 13 bases left in between. The DNA of the CDR3 is TGTGCCAGCAGCCCCCGACCAGCCGGAGATACGCAGTATTTT. As protein: CASSPRPAGDTQYF.

This chain uses TRBV12-3 or TRBV12-4 with TRBJ1-1; maybe TRBD1 (5 bases). The CDR3 covers 13 residues. Trimming shortened V by 7 bases and J by 3 bases, and 12 bases separated the two germline ends. CDR3 coding DNA: TGTGCCAGCACCCTGACCAGGGACACTGAAGCTTTCTTT. Protein product: CASTLTRDTEAFF.

This clonotype was seen a few times. The V call is TRBV12-3 or TRBV12-4, the J call TRBJ1-2; D perhaps matches TRBD1 (6 bases). The CDR3 totals 12 residues. V was trimmed by 10 bases and J by 8 bases, leaving 17 bases between them. CDR3 nucleotide sequence: TGTGCCATCAGATACAGGGACGGGGGCTACACCTTC. Protein product: CAIRYRDGGYTF.

The CDR3 region has the DNA TGTGCCAGCAGTTTAGCGCCCTATTCCAATGAGCAGTTCTTC. Amino acid sequence: CASSLAPYSNEQFF. V and J are TRBV12-3 or TRBV12-4 and TRBJ2-1, with no clear D. Trimming shortened V by 0 bases and J by 6 bases, and 9 bases separated the two germline ends. CDR3 length: 14 residues.

This clonotype turned up a few times. The rearrangement links TRBV5-1 to TRBJ2-1; D remains ambiguous. The CDR3 consists of 14 residues. CDR1 SGHRS and CDR2 YFSETQ come from the germline V gene. V lost 4 bases and J 6 bases, leaving 14 bases between the germline ends. The CDR3: CASSTLGSLNEQFF. The CDR3 DNA reads TGCGCCAGCAGCACTCTTGGATCGCTCAATGAGCAGTTCTTC.

The chain combines TRBV12-3 or TRBV12-4 with TRBJ1-6, with 8 nucleotides matching TRBD1. Losses at the gene ends were 5 bases for V and 9 bases for J; bases not matched to a gene: 9. The CDR3 loop spans 15 amino acids. CDR3 nucleotides: TGTGCCAGCAGTCCCGAGGCAGGGGGCGTTTCACCCCTCCACTTT. Translated: CASSPEAGGVSPLHF.

In this sample, this clonotype turned up a few times. The rearrangement uses TRBV10-3 and TRBJ2-7, with D unresolved. The CDR3 contains 11 residues. Trimming took 4 bases from V and 7 from J, leaving 8 bases between them. In germline, CDR1 is ENHRY, CDR2 SYGVKD. The CDR3 sequence is CAISAEGEQYF. CDR3 sequence (DNA): TGTGCCATCAGTGCCGAAGGGGAGCAGTACTTC.

The rearrangement joins TRBV7-9 to TRBJ1-1, with D perhaps matching TRBD1 (6 bases). V was clipped by 5 bases and J by 4 bases, with 14 bases between them. The CDR3 spans 14 residues. CDR1 SEHNR and CDR2 FQNEAQ come from the germline V gene (reference sequence). CDR3 sequence (DNA): TGTGCCAGCAGCCAAGGGGGTGGTAGCACTGAAGCTTTCTTT. Its translation: CASSQGGGSTEAFF.

The V call is TRBV10-3, the J call TRBJ1-5; 8 bases fit TRBD1. The CDR3 has 16 amino acids. CDR1 and CDR2 from the germline V gene are ENHRY and SYGVKD. Losses at the gene ends were 4 bases for V and 6 bases for J; bases not matched to a gene: 11. The CDR3 spells CAISGSGQGAGQPQHF. In DNA, the CDR3 is TGTGCCATCAGTGGTTCGGGTCAGGGGGCTGGTCAGCCCCAGCATTTT.

The chain couples TRBV3-1 to TRBJ1-1; D gene unclear. This CDR3 has 14 amino acids. Trimming took off 1 base at V and 2 bases at J, with 8 bases between the two ends. Germline V lookup: CDR1 LGHDT, CDR2 YNNKEL (reference sequence). This CDR3 is CASSQVGGNTEAFF. The DNA of the CDR3 is TGTGCCAGCAGCCAAGTCGGCGGTAACACTGAAGCTTTCTTT.

DNA of the CDR3: TGTGCCCCCAGCAAAGGATCCGCTAACTATGGCTACACCTTC. This gives the protein CAPSKGSANYGYTF. V usage is TRBV21-1 and J usage is TRBJ1-2. TRBV21-1 is deemed a pseudogene. This CDR3 has 14 amino acids.

A few counts support this clonotype. The CDR3 DNA is TGTGCCAGCAGTTCCTCGGACGGCACGAGCACAGATACGCAGTATTTT. Protein product: CASSSSDGTSTDTQYF. V is TRBV6-5 and J is TRBJ2-3; D uncertain. CDR1 and CDR2 from the germline V gene are MNHEY and SVGAGI. The CDR3 has 16 residues. Trimming pared 4 bases from V and 0 bases from J, leaving 14 bases between.

There are a few counts of this clonotype. The J gene is TRBJ1-1, the V gene TRBV7-2; unclear D gene. CDR1 is SGHTA and CDR2 is FQGNSA in the germline V gene. Trimming pared 5 bases from V and 7 bases from J, leaving 14 bases between. This CDR3 has 13 amino acids. CDR3 in DNA: TGTGCCAGCAGCCCCCTTCGCGGGGTTGAAGCTTTCTTT. Translating gives CASSPLRGVEAFF.